The TCR beta chain under discussion was sequenced for a study of cytomegalovirus exposure and HLA in healthy donors. Study-level results: One variant, a missense change in DCLRE1C, was linked in a later analysis to TCR beta V- and J-gene trimming. By HLA locus, TCR association rates varied in a later analysis, with DRB1 showing the most and HLA-C the fewest. Through in vitro validation, a few CMV-associated chains were shown to be specific for CMV antigens.

The PCR was carried out with 60 Vbeta primers and 13 Jbeta primers. Clones were read by immunoSEQ multiplex PCR, and TCRdb kept only the in-frame ones, dropping some. The profile covers about 190,000 clones, with 84% appearing a single time and 0.2% to 0.3% taken by the ten largest. On this clone: Its target is not known.

V lost 2 bases to trimming and J lost 2 bases, with 7 bases between them. CDR3 length: 14 amino acids. CDR1 is MGHDK, CDR2 SYGVNS, per germline. Sequencing used PBMCs. The sequence came from a boy younger than 18 in good health and CMV-seronegative. The rearrangement links TRBV25-1 to TRBJ1-5; perhaps TRBD1 as D (6 bases). CDR3 nucleotides: TGTGCCAGCAGTGAACCAGGGGGCAATCAGCCCCAGCATTTT. This gives the protein CASSEPGGNQPQHF. The full variable domain, in which reference TRBV25-1 and TRBJ1-5 provide the parts outside the CDR3, is EADIYQTPRYLVIGTGKKITLECSQTMGHDKMYWYQQDPGMELHLIHYSYGVNSTEKGDLSSESTVSRIRTEHFPLTLESARPSHTSQYLCASSEPGGNQPQHFGDGTRLSIL.